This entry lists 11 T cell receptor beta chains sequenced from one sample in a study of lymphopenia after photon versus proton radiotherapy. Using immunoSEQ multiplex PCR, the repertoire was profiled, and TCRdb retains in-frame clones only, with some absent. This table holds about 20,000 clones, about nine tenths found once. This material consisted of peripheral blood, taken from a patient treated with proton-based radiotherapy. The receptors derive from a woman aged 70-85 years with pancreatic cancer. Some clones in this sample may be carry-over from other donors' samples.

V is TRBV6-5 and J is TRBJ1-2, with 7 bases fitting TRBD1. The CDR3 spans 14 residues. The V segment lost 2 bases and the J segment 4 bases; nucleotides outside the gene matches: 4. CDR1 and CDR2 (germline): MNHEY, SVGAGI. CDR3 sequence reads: CASSYDRAGYGYTF. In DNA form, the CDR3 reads TGTGCCAGCAGTTACGACAGGGCAGGCTATGGCTACACCTTC.

CDR3 loop: CASSLLGTSDIQYF. CDR3 in DNA: TGTGCCAGCAGCTTGCTTGGGACTAGCGACATTCAGTACTTC. The gene calls are TRBV5-4 and TRBJ2-4, with 10 bases fitting TRBD2. The germline V gene has CDR1 SGHNT and CDR2 YYREEE (reference sequence). Unmatched junction bases numbered 3, after V lost 1 base and J lost 8 bases. This CDR3 has 14 residues.

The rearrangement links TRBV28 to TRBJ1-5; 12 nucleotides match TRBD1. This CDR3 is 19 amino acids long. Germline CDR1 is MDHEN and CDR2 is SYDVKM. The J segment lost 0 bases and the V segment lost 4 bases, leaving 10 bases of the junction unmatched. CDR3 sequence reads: CASSSPGQGALYSNQPQHF. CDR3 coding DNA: TGTGCCAGCAGTTCACCGGGACAGGGGGCTCTTTATAGCAATCAGCCCCAGCATTTT. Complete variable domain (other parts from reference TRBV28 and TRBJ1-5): DVKVTQSSRYLVKRTGEKVFLECVQDMDHENMFWYRQDPGLGLRLIYFSYDVKMKEKGDIPEGYSVSREKKERFSLILESASTNQTSMYLCASSSPGQGALYSNQPQHFGDGTRLSIL.

This CDR3 is CASNRGSEQYF. CDR3 DNA sequence: TGTGCCAGCAATCGGGGGAGCGAGCAGTACTTC. V gene TRBV28 combines with J gene TRBJ2-7; the D gene is possibly TRBD2 (6 bases). Per germline, CDR1 MDHEN and CDR2 SYDVKM. This CDR3 has 11 residues. The V gene lost 7 bases and the J gene lost 6 bases, with 10 bases spanning the gap.

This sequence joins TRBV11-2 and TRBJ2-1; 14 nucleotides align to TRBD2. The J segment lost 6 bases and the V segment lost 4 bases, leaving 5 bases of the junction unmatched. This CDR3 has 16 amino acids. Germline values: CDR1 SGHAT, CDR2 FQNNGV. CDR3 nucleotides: TGTGCCAGCAGCTCCTTCGGGACTAGCGGGAGCAATGAGCAGTTCTTC. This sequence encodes CASSSFGTSGSNEQFF.

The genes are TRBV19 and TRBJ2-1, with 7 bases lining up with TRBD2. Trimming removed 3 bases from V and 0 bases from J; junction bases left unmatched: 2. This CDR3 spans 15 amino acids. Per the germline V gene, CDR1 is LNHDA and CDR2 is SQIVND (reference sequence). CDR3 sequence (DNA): TGTGCCAGTAGTATCAGCGGGAACTCCTACAATGAGCAGTTCTTC. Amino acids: CASSISGNSYNEQFF.

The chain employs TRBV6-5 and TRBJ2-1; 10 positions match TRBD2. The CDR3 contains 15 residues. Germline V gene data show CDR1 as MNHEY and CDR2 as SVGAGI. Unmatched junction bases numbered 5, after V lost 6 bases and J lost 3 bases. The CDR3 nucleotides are TGTGCCAGCAGCTTAGCGGGAGGACACTACAATGAGCAGTTCTTC. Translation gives CASSLAGGHYNEQFF.

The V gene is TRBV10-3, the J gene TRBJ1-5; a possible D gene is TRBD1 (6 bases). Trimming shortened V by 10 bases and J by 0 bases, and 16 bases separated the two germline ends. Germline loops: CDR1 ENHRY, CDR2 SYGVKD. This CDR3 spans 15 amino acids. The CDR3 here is CATDERGASNQPQHF. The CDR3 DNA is TGTGCCACCGACGAACGGGGGGCTAGCAATCAGCCCCAGCATTTT.

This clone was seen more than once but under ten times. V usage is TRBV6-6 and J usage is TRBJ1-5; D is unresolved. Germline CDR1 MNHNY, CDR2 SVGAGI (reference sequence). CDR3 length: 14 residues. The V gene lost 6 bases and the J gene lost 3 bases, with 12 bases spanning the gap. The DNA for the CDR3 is TGTGCCAGCAGACTTCCAGAAAACAATCAGCCCCAGCATTTT. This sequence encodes CASRLPENNQPQHF.

This CDR3 is CASRPARGRPDYGYTF. The CDR3 nucleotides read TGTGCCAGTCGACCGGCCAGGGGCCGCCCGGACTATGGCTACACCTTC. The rearrangement links TRBV19 to TRBJ1-2, with D possibly TRBD1 on 6 matching bases. Trimming took off 8 bases at V and 3 bases at J, with 22 bases between the two ends. Germline V gene sequence: CDR1 LNHDA, CDR2 SQIVND (reference sequence). CDR3 length: 16 residues.

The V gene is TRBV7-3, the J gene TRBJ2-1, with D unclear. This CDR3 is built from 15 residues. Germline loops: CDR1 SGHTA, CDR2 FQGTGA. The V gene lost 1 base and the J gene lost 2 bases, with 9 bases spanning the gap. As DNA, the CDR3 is TGTGCCAGCAGCTTAATGGGCCCGGCCTACAATGAGCAGTTCTTC. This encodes CASSLMGPAYNEQFF. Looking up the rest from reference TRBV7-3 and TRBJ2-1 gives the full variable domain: GAGVSQTPSNKVTEKGKYVELRCDPISGHTALYWYRQSLGQGPEFLIYFQGTGAADDSGLPNDRFFAVRPEGSVSTLKIQRTERGDSAVYLCASSLMGPAYNEQFFGPGTRLTVL.